The present T cell receptor (beta chain) was sequenced within a study of post-analysis software for immune sequencing data. Overall study findings and caveats: Same-batch samples co-clustered strongly by F measure.

About this clonotype itself: Its antigen is not identified.

Unique molecular identifiers were carried by the TCR beta cDNA libraries. TCRdb passed the PCR reads through MiXCR, listing each CDR3 protein once. The data contain about 680,000 distinct CDR3 sequences, 55% to 60% of them singletons. The TCR originated in a girl aged 2 to 9 with multiple sclerosis. The sample consisted of blood.

In nucleotides, the CDR3 is TGTGCCAGCAGTTTACTAGCGGGGGTACAAGAGACCCAGTACTTC. It yields the protein CASSLLAGVQETQYF. This chain connects TRBV27 to TRBJ2-5, with TRBD2 matching 10 bases. This CDR3 has 15 amino acids. V dropped 2 bases and J dropped 2; count of bases not matched to a gene: 2. From germline, CDR1 is MNHEY and CDR2 SMNVEV (reference sequence).